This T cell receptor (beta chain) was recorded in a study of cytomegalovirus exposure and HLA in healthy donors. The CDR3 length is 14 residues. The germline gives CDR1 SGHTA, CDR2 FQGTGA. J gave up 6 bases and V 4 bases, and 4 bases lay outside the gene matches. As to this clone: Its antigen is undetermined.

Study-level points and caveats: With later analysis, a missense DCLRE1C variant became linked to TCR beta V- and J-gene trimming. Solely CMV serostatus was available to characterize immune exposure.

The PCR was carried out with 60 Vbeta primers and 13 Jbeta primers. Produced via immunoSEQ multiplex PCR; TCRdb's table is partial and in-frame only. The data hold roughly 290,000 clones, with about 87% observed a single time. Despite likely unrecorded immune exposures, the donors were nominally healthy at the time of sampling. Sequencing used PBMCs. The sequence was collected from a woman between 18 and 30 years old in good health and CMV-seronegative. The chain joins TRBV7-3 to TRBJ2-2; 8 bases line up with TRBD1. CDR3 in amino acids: CASSSTGVAGELFF. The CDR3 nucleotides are TGTGCCAGCAGCTCGACAGGGGTTGCCGGGGAGCTGTTTTTT.